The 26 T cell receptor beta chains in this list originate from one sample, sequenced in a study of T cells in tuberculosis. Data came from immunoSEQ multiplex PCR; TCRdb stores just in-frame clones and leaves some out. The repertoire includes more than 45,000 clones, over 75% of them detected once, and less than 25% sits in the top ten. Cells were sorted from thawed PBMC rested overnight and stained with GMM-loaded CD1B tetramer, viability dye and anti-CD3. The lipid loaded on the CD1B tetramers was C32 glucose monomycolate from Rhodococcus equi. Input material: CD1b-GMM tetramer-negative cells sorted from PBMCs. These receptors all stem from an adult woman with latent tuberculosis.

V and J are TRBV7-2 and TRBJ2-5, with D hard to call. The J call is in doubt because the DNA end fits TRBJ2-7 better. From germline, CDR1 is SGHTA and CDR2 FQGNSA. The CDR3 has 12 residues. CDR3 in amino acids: CASSLVFYEQYF. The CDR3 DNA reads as TGTGCCAGCAGCTTAGTTTTCTACGAGCAGTACTTC.

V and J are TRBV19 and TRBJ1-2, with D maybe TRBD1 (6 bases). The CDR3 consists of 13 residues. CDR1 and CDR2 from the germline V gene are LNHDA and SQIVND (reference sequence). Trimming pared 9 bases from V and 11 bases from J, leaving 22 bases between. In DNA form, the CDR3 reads TGTGCCAGCATTCCTTCCGGGGGGGCCCCTTACACCTTC. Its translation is CASIPSGGAPYTF.

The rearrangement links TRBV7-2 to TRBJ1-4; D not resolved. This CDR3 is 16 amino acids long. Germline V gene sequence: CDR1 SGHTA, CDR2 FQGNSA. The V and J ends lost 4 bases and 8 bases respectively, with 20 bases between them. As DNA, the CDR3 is TGTGCCAGCAGCTCAGGCCCCTTCGGGAGCGGAGAAAAACTGTTTTTT. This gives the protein CASSSGPFGSGEKLFF. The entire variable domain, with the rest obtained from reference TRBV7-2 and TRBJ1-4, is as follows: GAGVSQSPSNKVTEKGKDVELRCDPISGHTALYWYRQSLGQGLEFLIYFQGNSAPDKSGLPSDRFSAERTGGSVSTLTIQRTQQEDSAVYLCASSSGPFGSGEKLFFGSGTQLSVL.

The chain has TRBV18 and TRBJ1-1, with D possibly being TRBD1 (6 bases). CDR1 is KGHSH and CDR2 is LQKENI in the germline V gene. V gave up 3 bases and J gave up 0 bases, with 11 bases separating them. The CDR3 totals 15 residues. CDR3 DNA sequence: TGTGCCAGCTCACCCGACAGGTACATGAACACTGAAGCTTTCTTT. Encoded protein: CASSPDRYMNTEAFF. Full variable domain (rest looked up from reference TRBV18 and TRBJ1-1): NAGVMQNPRHLVRRRGQEARLRCSPMKGHSHVYWYRQLPEEGLKFMVYLQKENIIDESGMPKERFSAEFPKEGPSILRIQQVVRGDSAAYFCASSPDRYMNTEAFFGQGTRLTVV.

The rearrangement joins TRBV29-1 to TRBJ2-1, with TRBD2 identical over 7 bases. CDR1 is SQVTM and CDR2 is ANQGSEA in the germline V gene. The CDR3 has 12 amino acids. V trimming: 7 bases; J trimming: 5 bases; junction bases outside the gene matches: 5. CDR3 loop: CSALGTNNEQFF. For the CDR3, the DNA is TGCAGCGCATTAGGGACTAACAATGAGCAGTTCTTC.

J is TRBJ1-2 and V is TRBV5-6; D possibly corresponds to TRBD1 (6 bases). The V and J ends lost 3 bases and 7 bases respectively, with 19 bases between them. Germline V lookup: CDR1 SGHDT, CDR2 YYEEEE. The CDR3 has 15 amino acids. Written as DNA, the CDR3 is TGTGCCAGCAGCTCCCTTCCTGGCAGGGGTCCTGGCTACACCTTC. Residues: CASSSLPGRGPGYTF.

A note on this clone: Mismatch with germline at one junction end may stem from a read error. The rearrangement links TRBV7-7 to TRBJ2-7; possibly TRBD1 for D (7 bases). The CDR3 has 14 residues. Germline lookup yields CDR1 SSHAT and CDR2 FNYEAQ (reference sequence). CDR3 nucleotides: TGTGCTAGCAGCTTAGGGCGGGACAGCTACGAGCAGTACTTC. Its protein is CASSLGRDSYEQYF.

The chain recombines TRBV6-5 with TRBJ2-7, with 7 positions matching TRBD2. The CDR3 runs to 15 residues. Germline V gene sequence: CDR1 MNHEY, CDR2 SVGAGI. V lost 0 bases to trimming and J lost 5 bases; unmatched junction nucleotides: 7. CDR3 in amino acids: CASSYSWEGRNEQYF. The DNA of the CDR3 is TGTGCCAGCAGTTACTCGTGGGAGGGGCGGAACGAGCAGTACTTC.

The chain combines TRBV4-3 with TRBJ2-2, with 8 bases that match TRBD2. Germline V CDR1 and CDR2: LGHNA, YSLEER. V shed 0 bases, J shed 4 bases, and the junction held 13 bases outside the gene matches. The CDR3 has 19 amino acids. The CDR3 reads CASSQEIWGGAGVTGELFF. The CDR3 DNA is TGCGCCAGCAGCCAAGAAATCTGGGGAGGAGCGGGGGTCACCGGGGAGCTGTTTTTT.

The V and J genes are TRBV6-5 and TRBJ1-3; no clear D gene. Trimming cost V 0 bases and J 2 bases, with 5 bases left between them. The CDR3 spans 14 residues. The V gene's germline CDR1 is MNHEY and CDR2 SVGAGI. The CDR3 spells CASSYSNTGNTIYF. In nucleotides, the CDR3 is TGTGCCAGCAGTTACTCAAACACTGGAAACACCATATATTTT.

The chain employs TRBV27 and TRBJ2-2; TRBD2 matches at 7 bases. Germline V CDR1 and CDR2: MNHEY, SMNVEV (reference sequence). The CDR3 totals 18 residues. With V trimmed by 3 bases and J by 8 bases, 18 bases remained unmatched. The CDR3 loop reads CASSFGLDNTEHRGELFF. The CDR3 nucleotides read TGTGCCAGCAGTTTTGGACTAGATAACACCGAGCACCGTGGGGAGCTGTTTTTT.

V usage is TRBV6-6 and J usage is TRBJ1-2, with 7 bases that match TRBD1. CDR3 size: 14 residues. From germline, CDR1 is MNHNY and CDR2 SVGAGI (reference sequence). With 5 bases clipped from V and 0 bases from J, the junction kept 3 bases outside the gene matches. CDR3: CASSTGASNYGYTF. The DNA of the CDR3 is TGTGCCAGCAGTACAGGGGCCTCTAACTATGGCTACACCTTC.

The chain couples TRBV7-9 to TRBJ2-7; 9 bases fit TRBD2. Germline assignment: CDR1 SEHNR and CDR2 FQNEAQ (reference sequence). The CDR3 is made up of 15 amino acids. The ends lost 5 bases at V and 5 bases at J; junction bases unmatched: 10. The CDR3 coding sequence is TGTGCCAGCAGCCCCGCAAGTAGCGGGAGAAACGAGCAGTACTTC. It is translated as CASSPASSGRNEQYF.

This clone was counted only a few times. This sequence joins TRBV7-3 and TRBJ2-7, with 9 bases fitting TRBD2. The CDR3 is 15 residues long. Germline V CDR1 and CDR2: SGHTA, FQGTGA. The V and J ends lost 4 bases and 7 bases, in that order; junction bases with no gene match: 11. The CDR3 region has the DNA TGTGCCAGCAGCTCGGGACTAGCTGGTCTAGGAGAGCAGTACTTC. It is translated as CASSSGLAGLGEQYF. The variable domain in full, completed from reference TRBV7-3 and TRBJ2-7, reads GAGVSQTPSNKVTEKGKYVELRCDPISGHTALYWYRQSLGQGPEFLIYFQGTGAADDSGLPNDRFFAVRPEGSVSTLKIQRTERGDSAVYLCASSSGLAGLGEQYFGPGTRLTVT.

As DNA, the CDR3 is TGTGCCAGCGCTCCTACGGGACTAGCGGTGAACACCGGGGAGCTGTTTTTT. Translated, it gives CASAPTGLAVNTGELFF. The rearrangement links TRBV27 to TRBJ2-2; 11 positions agree with TRBD2. Germline CDR1 is MNHEY and CDR2 is SMNVEV (reference sequence). There are 17 residues in the CDR3. V shed 8 bases, J shed 1 base, and the junction held 9 bases outside the gene matches.

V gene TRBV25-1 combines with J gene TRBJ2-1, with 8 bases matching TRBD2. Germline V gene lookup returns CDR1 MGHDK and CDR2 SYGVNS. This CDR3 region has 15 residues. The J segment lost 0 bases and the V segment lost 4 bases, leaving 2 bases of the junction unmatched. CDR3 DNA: TGTGCCAGCAGTGGTAGCGGGGCCTCCTACAATGAGCAGTTCTTC. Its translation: CASSGSGASYNEQFF.

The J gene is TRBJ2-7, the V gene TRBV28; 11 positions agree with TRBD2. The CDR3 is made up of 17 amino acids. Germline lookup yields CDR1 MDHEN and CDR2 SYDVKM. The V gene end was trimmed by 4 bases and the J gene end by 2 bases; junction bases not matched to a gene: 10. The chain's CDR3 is CASSSSPGTSGTYEQYF. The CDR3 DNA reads TGTGCCAGCAGTTCCTCCCCCGGGACTAGCGGAACCTACGAGCAGTACTTC. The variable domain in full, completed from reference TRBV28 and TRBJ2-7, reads DVKVTQSSRYLVKRTGEKVFLECVQDMDHENMFWYRQDPGLGLRLIYFSYDVKMKEKGDIPEGYSVSREKKERFSLILESASTNQTSMYLCASSSSPGTSGTYEQYFGPGTRLTVT.

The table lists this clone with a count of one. The CDR3 spells CASSPAGLFPGELFF. DNA of the CDR3: TGTGCCAGCAGTCCCGCGGGACTATTTCCCGGGGAGCTGTTTTTT. V is TRBV27 and J is TRBJ2-2; 7 bases line up with TRBD2. Germline CDR1 MNHEY, CDR2 SMNVEV (reference sequence). The CDR3 runs to 15 residues. The trim removed 5 bases at V and 6 bases at J, leaving 9 bases unmatched.

In DNA form, the CDR3 reads TGTGCCAGCAGTTCATACTCCCCAGATACGCAGTATTTT. It codes for CASSSYSPDTQYF. The genes are TRBV27 and TRBJ2-3, with D unclear. The CDR3 has 13 residues. V lost 4 bases to trimming and J lost 4 bases, with 9 bases between them. The V gene's germline CDR1 is MNHEY and CDR2 SMNVEV (reference sequence).

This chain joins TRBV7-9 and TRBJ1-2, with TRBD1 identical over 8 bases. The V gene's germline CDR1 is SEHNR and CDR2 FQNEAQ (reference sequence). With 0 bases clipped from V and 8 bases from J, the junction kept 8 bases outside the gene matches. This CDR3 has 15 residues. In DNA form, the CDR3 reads TGTGCCAGCAGCTTAGCCGGGACAGGCCGTTCGGGCTACACCTTC. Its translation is CASSLAGTGRSGYTF.

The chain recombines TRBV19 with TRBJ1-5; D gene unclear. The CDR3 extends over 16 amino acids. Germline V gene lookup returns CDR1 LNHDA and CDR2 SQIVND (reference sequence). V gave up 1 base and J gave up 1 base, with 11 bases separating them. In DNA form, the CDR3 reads TGTGCCAGTAGTATAGCGGGGAAATTAAGCAATCAGCCCCAGCATTTT. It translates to CASSIAGKLSNQPQHF. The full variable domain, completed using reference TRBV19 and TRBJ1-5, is DGGITQSPKYLFRKEGQNVTLSCEQNLNHDAMYWYRQDPGQGLRLIYYSQIVNDFQKGDIAEGYSVSREKKESFPLTVTSAQKNPTAFYLCASSIAGKLSNQPQHFGDGTRLSIL.

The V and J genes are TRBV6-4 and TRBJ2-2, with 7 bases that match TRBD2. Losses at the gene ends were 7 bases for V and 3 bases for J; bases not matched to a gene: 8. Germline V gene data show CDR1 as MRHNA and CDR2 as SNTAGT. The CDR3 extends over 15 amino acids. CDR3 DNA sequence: TGTGCCAGCAAAGAGCGGGCGGGGGACACCGGGGAGCTGTTTTTT. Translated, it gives CASKERAGDTGELFF.

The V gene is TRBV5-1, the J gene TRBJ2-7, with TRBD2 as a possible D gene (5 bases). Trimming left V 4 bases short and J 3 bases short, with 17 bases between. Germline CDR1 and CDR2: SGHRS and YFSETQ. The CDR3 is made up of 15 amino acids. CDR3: CASSGTRGTIYEQYF. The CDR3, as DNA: TGCGCCAGCAGCGGTACTCGGGGTACGATCTACGAGCAGTACTTC.

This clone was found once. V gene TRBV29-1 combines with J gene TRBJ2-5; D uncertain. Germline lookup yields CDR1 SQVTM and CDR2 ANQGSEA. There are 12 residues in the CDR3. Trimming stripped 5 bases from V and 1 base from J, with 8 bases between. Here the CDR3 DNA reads TGCAGCGTTCAGGTATTCCAAGAGACCCAGTACTTC. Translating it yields CSVQVFQETQYF.

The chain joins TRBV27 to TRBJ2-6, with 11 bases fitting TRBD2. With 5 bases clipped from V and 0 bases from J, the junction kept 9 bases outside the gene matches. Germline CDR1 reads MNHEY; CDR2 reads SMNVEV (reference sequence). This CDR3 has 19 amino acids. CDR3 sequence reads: CASSPIGLAGISGANVLTF. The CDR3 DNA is TGTGCCAGCAGTCCGATCGGACTAGCGGGTATCTCTGGGGCCAACGTCCTGACTTTC.

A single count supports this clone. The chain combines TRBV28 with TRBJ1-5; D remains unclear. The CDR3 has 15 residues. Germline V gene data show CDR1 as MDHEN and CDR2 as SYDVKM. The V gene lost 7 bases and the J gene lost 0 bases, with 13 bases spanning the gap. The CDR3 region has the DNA TGTGCCAGCACTACCACGCGATATAGCAATCAGCCCCAGCATTTT. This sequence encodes CASTTTRYSNQPQHF.